The rows below give T cell receptor beta chains drawn from one sample of a study of tumor and adjacent non-tumor tissue in lung cancer. One entry per CDR3 protein results from TCRdb running MiXCR on the multiplex PCR reads. The repertoire holds around 120,000 distinct CDR3 sequences, with 66% as singletons. Material: lung tumor tissue. These receptors were taken from a man under 40 with non-small cell lung cancer. The CDR3 runs from the conserved cysteine through the conserved F or W. Fields, in order: clone size, V gene, CDR3 length, D gene, J gene, CDR3 protein, CDR3 DNA. A D gene is named only where the DNA matches it firmly. Not all rows give a size; the values are once, few, many and, for expanded clones, a class.

.	TRBV6-2/TRBV6-3	16	.	TRBJ1-5	CASVPQLRVNNQPQHF	TGTGCCAGCGTCCCTCAACTGAGGGTAAACAATCAGCCCCAGCATTTT
many	TRBV12-3/TRBV12-4	12	.	TRBJ2-3	CASSSITDTQYF	TGTGCCAGCAGTAGTATCACAGATACGCAGTATTTT
.	TRBV20-1	14	.	TRBJ2-2	CSTLRLVGAGELFF	TGCAGTACCCTACGACTAGTCGGAGCCGGGGAGCTGTTTTTT
.	TRBV7-9	16	TRBD2	TRBJ2-1	CASRPGGGVTYNERFF	TGTGCCAGCAGGCCCGGCGGGGGGGTAACCTACAATGAGCGGTTCTTC
.	TRBV19	14	.	TRBJ1-5	CASSPERIGQPQHF	TGTGCCAGTAGCCCGGAGAGAATTGGTCAGCCCCAGCATTTT
many	TRBV6-2/TRBV6-3	14	.	TRBJ1-5	CASSGGRRNQPQHF	TGTGCCAGCAGTGGTGGACGCCGAAATCAGCCCCAGCATTTT
.	TRBV20-1	14	TRBD2	TRBJ2-1	CNARQPGDYNEQLF	TGCAATGCTAGACAACCGGGGGACTACAATGAGCAGCTCTTC
.	TRBV20-1	15	TRBD1	TRBJ2-1	CSTLPEDRVRNEQFF	TGCAGTACCCTACCCGAGGACAGGGTACGAAATGAGCAGTTCTTC
.	TRBV12-3/TRBV12-4	13	TRBD1	TRBJ2-5	CASSLDRAKDQYF	TGTGCCAGCAGCCTAGACAGGGCAAAGGACCAGTACTTC
.	TRBV5-6	16	TRBD2	TRBJ2-7	CASRRQTSGSTYEQYF	TGTGCCAGCAGGAGGCAGACTAGCGGTTCTACCTACGAGCAGTACTTC
few	TRBV11-2	12	.	TRBJ2-1	CASSSPRAEQFF	TGTGCCAGCAGCTCGCCTCGGGCTGAGCAATTCTTC
few	TRBV5-1	13	.	TRBJ2-5	CASSLQGSETQYF	TGCGCCAGCAGCTTACAGGGATCCGAGACCCAGTACTTC
once	TRBV12-3/TRBV12-4	11	.	TRBJ2-7	CASSFRYERYF	TGTGCCAGCAGTTTTAGGTACGAACGGTACTTC
.	TRBV7-9	16	TRBD1	TRBJ2-7	CANSLGQVEMAYELYF	TGTGCCAACAGCTTAGGACAGGTGGAAATGGCCTACGAGCTGTACTTC
many	TRBV12-3/TRBV12-4	14	TRBD1	TRBJ1-4	CASSLTGGDEKLFF	TGTGCCAGCAGCCTAACAGGGGGAGATGAAAAACTGTTTTTT
.	TRBV20-1	16	.	TRBJ2-2	CSTRPLEGANTGELFF	TGCAGTACTAGACCACTAGAGGGCGCGAACACCGGGGAGCTGTTTTTT